One TCR beta chain is described in this entry. This sample is part of a study of T cells in localized non-small cell lung cancer. The CDR3 is 17 amino acids. The V end was cut by 8 bases, the J end by 1 base, with 19 bases between. The V gene's germline CDR1 is SGHDT and CDR2 YYEEEE. TCRdb keeps only in-frame clones here, not all; method: immunoSEQ multiplex PCR. Of more than 35,000 clones listed, approximately 92% are singletons. The chain uses TRBV5-6 and TRBJ2-6, with D perhaps TRBD2 (6 bases). This TCR was sampled from a female donor aged 60 or older with stage I lung adenocarcinoma. Here the sequenced sample was peripheral blood, taken before any cancer treatment. In DNA form, the CDR3 reads TGTGCCAGTACCTACCCGGGGAGGAGATCTGGGGCCAACGTCCTGACTTTC. Its protein is CASTYPGRRSGANVLTF.